This is a list of T cell receptor beta chains from one sample in a study of blood T cell repertoires in COVID-19. The protocol was immunoSEQ multiplex PCR, while the TCRdb copy is restricted to in-frame clones and leaves out a portion. The sample lists roughly 170,000 clones, around 80% seen once, with 5.5% to 7.5% in the top ten. The sequencing sample was made of peripheral blood. The receptors were gathered from a human donor in a cohort sampled during active COVID-19. The CDR3 runs from the conserved cysteine through the conserved F or W. Fields, in order: V gene, D gene, clone size, J gene, CDR3 DNA, CDR3 protein. A D gene is named only where the DNA matches it firmly. Not all rows give a size; the values are once, few, many and, for expanded clones, a class.

>TRBV18|TRBD1|-|TRBJ2-3
TGTGCCAGCGAGGACAGGGGGACAGATACGCAGTATTTT
CASEDRGTDTQYF
>TRBV29-1|-|few|TRBJ1-2
TGCAGCGTCGAAACGGCAGGGCCGAGATACTATGGCTACACCTTC
CSVETAGPRYYGYTF
>TRBV19|-|-|TRBJ1-1
TGTGCCAGTAGTATATCGGGGGGCAGTGGGCTCGACACTGAAGCTTTCTTT
CASSISGGSGLDTEAFF
>TRBV27|-|-|TRBJ1-6
TGTGCCAGCAGTAGGGAGGGGACTTCAACTGCTTATAATTCACCCCTCCACTTT
CASSREGTSTAYNSPLHF
>TRBV20-1|TRBD1|-|TRBJ1-5
TGCAGTGCTAGTGAACAGGGGGATGGCAATCAGCCCCAGCATTTT
CSASEQGDGNQPQHF
>TRBV30|-|-|TRBJ2-3
TGTGCCTGGACCACCGCTGGGGGGTCGGGTACGCAGTATTTT
CAWTTAGGSGTQYF
>TRBV10-2|-|once|TRBJ1-2
TGCGCCAGCAGGGAGACCATGGGCCCCTATGGCTACACCTTC
CASRETMGPYGYTF
>TRBV2|-|-|TRBJ1-6
TGTGCCAGCAGTGGGCAAACGGGTTATAATTCACCCCTCCACTTT
CASSGQTGYNSPLHF
>TRBV2|TRBD1|-|TRBJ1-2
TGTGCCAGCAGTGCGTACGACAGGGGCCTTACCTCCGGCTACACCTTC
CASSAYDRGLTSGYTF
>TRBV5-1|-|-|TRBJ1-1
TGCGCCAGCAGCTTGAAACGGACGGGGACTGAAGCTTTCTTT
CASSLKRTGTEAFF
>TRBV27|-|-|TRBJ1-1
TGTGCCAGCAGTTTAGGCAAGAACACTGAAGCTTTCTTT
CASSLGKNTEAFF
>TRBV29-1|TRBD1|-|TRBJ2-1
TGCAGCATTCACCCGGGACAGGACTACAATGAGCAGTTCTTC
CSIHPGQDYNEQFF
>TRBV5-6|TRBD1|-|TRBJ1-4
TGTGCCAGCAGCTTGGTGGGACAGTCAAATGAAAAACTGTTTTTT
CASSLVGQSNEKLFF
>TRBV6-4|-|-|TRBJ1-5
TGTGCCAGCAGTTTGACGAGTCAGGGCAATAATCAGCCCCAGCATTTT
CASSLTSQGNNQPQHF
>TRBV6-5|TRBD2|-|TRBJ2-7
TGTGCCAGCAGGACTAGCGGGGAGAACGAGCAGTACTTC
CASRTSGENEQYF
>TRBV30|TRBD1|-|TRBJ1-5
TGTGCCTGGCGGACAGGGCCCAATCAGCCCCAGCATTTT
CAWRTGPNQPQHF
>TRBV5-8|-|-|TRBJ2-7
TGTGCCAGCAGCTTCGGGTACGTCTCCTACGAGCAGTACTTC
CASSFGYVSYEQYF
>TRBV5-1|-|-|TRBJ1-6
TGCGCCAGCAGCTTGGGCAGGGCGGACTCACCCCTCCACTTT
CASSLGRADSPLHF
>TRBV18|TRBD1|-|TRBJ2-7
TGTGCCAGCTCACCCGGGACAGGGAATCCCTACGAGCAGTACTTC
CASSPGTGNPYEQYF
>TRBV11-2|TRBD2|-|TRBJ2-5
TGTGCCAGCAACCCAGCGGGGGGAAGGGAGACCCAGTACTTC
CASNPAGGRETQYF
>TRBV7-2|TRBD2|-|TRBJ2-7
TGTGCCAGCAGCTTAGATGGGCTAGCGGAGGGGCGCGAGCAGTACTTC
CASSLDGLAEGREQYF
>TRBV3-1/TRBV3-2|TRBD2|-|TRBJ2-7
TGTGCCAGCAGCCAAGACGCTAGCGGTACCTACGAGCAGTACTTC
CASSQDASGTYEQYF
>TRBV10-1|-|-|TRBJ2-3
TGCGCCAGCAGTGAGTCCGGCACAGATACGCAGTATTTT
CASSESGTDTQYF
>TRBV19|-|-|TRBJ1-4
TGTGCCAGTAGTACAACACTATCCTCCTACCTGGCGGCTAATGAAAAACTGTTTTTT
CASSTTLSSYLAANEKLFF
>TRBV6-1|TRBD2|-|TRBJ2-3
TGTGCCAGCAGTGAAGGTCGGACTAGCGGCACAGATACGCAGTATTTT
CASSEGRTSGTDTQYF
>TRBV30|TRBD1|-|TRBJ2-7
TGTGCCTGGAGTAAGGACAGGGGAACCTACGAGCAGTACTTC
CAWSKDRGTYEQYF
>TRBV19|TRBD1|-|TRBJ1-5
TGTGCCAGTAGTAACCGCGGGGCCTTGGGACAGACAAATCAGCCCCAGCATTTT
CASSNRGALGQTNQPQHF
>TRBV28|-|-|TRBJ2-2
TGTGCCAGCAGTCCGATCCCTGAACCGGACGGGAGTAAATCCGGGGAGCTGTTTTTT
CASSPIPEPDGSKSGELFF
>TRBV4-1|-|-|TRBJ1-4
TGCGCCAGCATCCCGGAGGGTCCAACTAATGAAAAACTGTTTTTT
CASIPEGPTNEKLFF
>TRBV7-6|TRBD1|-|TRBJ1-1
TGTGCCAGCAGCTTAGAACAGGGGGGCATGAACACTGAAGCTTTCTTT
CASSLEQGGMNTEAFF
>TRBV5-4|-|-|TRBJ2-5
TGTGCCAGCAGGTCGGACTTCCAAGAGACCCAGTACTTC
CASRSDFQETQYF
>TRBV6-5|-|-|TRBJ1-2
TGTGCCAGCAGCCTCGCGGACTGGGGTTATGGCTACACCTTC
CASSLADWGYGYTF
>TRBV27|-|-|TRBJ1-5
TGTGCCAGCAGCGCGCGGACTGGGAATCAGCCCCAGCATTTT
CASSARTGNQPQHF
>TRBV2|TRBD1|-|TRBJ2-3
TGTGCCAGCAGTGGGGACAGGAGAAGCACAGATACGCAGTATTTT
CASSGDRRSTDTQYF
>TRBV11-3|TRBD2|-|TRBJ2-5
TGTGCCAGCAGCTTAGGAGTGTCTCGCGGGGGGGAGAATCAAGAGACCCAGTACTTC
CASSLGVSRGGENQETQYF
>TRBV6-6|TRBD2|-|TRBJ2-6
TGTGCCAGCAGTTACCTCGGGGGGGCTGGGGCCAACGTCCTGACTTTC
CASSYLGGAGANVLTF
>TRBV15|TRBD1|-|TRBJ2-2
TGTGCCACCAGCAGAGTCAGGGGGATCACCGGGGAGCTGTTTTTT
CATSRVRGITGELFF
>TRBV6-6|TRBD1|-|TRBJ2-7
TGTGCCAGCTCCCGGGGGCTCAGACAGGGGGCGAGGGAGCAGTACTTC
CASSRGLRQGAREQYF
>TRBV7-9|TRBD2|-|TRBJ2-5
TGTGCCAGCAGCTTAATCCTAGCGGGGGGGCCGGGAGAGACCCAGTACTTC
CASSLILAGGPGETQYF
>TRBV19|TRBD1|-|TRBJ2-1
TGTGCCAGTAGTATCTCACTCTCGACAGGGGGGCAGTTCTTC
CASSISLSTGGQFF
>TRBV12-3/TRBV12-4|TRBD1|-|TRBJ2-5
TGTGCCAGCAGCACAGGGGGCGCAGAGACCCAGTACTTC
CASSTGGAETQYF